This TCR beta chain emerged from a study of memory CD8 T cells in hepatitis C reinfection. The time point here: late/post reinfection, 12 to 24 weeks after detection. The sorted cells went straight to TCR sequencing with no prior in vitro expansion. The Montreal HEPCO cohort supplied donors who inject drugs. V was cut by 0 bases and J by 2 bases, with 13 bases left in between. CDR1 and CDR2 from the germline V gene are LNHNV and YYDKDF (reference sequence). This CDR3 is 16 amino acids long. Profiled with immunoSEQ multiplex PCR; TCRdb holds only in-frame clones, not every one. The sample lists about 46,000 clones, roughly 89% seen once, with 0.6% to 0.9% in the top ten.

This TCR derives from a man between 18 and 29 years old with hepatitis C virus infection. V gene TRBV15 combines with J gene TRBJ1-2; a possible D gene is TRBD1 (5 bases). Sequencing input: naive CD8+ T cells sorted from blood. The CDR3 reads CATSRDTGPGNYGYTF. In DNA form, the CDR3 reads TGTGCCACCAGCAGAGATACAGGACCGGGCAACTATGGCTACACCTTC.